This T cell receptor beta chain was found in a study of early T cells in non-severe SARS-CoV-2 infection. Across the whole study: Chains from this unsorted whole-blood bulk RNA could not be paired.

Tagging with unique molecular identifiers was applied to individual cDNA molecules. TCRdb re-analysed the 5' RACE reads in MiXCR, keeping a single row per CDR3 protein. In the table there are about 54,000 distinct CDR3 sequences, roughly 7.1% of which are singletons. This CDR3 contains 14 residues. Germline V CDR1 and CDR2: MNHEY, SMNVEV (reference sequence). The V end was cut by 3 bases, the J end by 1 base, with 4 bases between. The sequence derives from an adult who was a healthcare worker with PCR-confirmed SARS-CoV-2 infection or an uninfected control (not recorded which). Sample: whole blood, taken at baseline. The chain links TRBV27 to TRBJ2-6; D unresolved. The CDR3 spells CASSFTSGANVLTF. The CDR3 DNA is TGTGCCAGCAGTTTCACGTCTGGGGCCAACGTCCTGACTTTC.